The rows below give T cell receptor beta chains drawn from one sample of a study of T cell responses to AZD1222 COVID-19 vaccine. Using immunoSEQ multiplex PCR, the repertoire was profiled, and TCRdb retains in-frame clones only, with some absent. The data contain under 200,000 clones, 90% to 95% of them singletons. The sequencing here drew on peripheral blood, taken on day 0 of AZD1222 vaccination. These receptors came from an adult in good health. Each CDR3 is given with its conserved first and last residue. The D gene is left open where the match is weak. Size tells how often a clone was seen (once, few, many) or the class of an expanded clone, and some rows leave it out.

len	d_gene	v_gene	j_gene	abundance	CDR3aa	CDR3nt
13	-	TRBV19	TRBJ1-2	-	CASFSPANYGYTF	TGTGCCAGTTTTTCCCCGGCTAACTATGGCTACACCTTC
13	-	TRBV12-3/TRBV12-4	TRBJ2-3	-	CASRTASTDTQYF	TGTGCCAGCAGGACAGCAAGCACAGATACGCAGTATTTT
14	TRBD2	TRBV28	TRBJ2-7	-	CASRTLAGGDEQYF	TGTGCCAGCAGAACTCTAGCGGGAGGGGACGAGCAGTACTTC
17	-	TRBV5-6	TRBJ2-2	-	CASSFRTLKTNTGELFF	TGTGCCAGCAGTTTCCGGACGCTTAAGACGAACACCGGGGAGCTGTTTTTT
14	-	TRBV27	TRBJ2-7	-	CASSPGVDSYEQYF	TGTGCCAGCAGTCCTGGTGTGGACTCCTACGAGCAGTACTTC
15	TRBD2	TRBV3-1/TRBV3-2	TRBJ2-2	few	CASRRTSGRAGELFF	TGTGCCAGCAGAAGGACTAGCGGGAGGGCCGGGGAGCTGTTTTTT
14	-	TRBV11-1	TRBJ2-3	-	CASSSPGRPDTQYF	TGTGCCAGCAGCTCCCCCGGGAGACCGGATACGCAGTATTTT
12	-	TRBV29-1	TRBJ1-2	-	CSVDKPNYGYTF	TGCAGCGTTGACAAGCCCAACTATGGCTACACCTTC
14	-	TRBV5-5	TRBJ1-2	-	CASSLEGRDYGYTF	TGTGCCAGCAGCTTGGAGGGACGAGACTATGGCTACACCTTC
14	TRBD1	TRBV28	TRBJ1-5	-	CASSPGQGGQPQHF	TGTGCCAGCAGCCCTGGACAGGGAGGACAGCCCCAGCATTTT